This paragraph covers one T cell receptor beta chain sequence. Its cognate antigen is unknown. Starting material of around 460 ng total RNA yielded TCR beta cDNA via a constant-region primer. Amplification in three nested multiplex PCR rounds with slightly modified ARM-PCR gave rise to TCR beta libraries. TRBV1-TRBV30 forward primers paired with a C-beta reverse primer drove the first two PCR rounds, about 10 cycles each. One entry per CDR3 protein, called by TCRdb with MiXCR from the multiplex PCR reads. The profile shows 190,000 or so distinct CDR3 sequences, 65% of them singletons. Extraction also yielded germline DNA, while blood RNA was obtained from unsorted whole blood. There are 14 residues in the CDR3. Trimming removed 5 bases at V and 1 base at J, with 11 bases between. These data come from a study of tumor-infiltrating lymphocytes in primary liver carcinoma. About the research overall: All lesions had stage T1-T3 N0M0 and roughly 4.2 to 10 cm widths. Points from the study as a whole: Overlap in tumor-adjacent and tumor-blood pairs fell below that of tumor region pairs. Tumors carried a top-250-clone fraction significantly exceeding that of blood (p = 0.039).

The chain links TRBV12-3 or TRBV12-4 to TRBJ1-1, with a tentative D call TRBD1 (5 bases). The specimen sequenced was peripheral blood. The TCR originated in a woman aged 55-69 years with primary liver carcinoma and hepatitis B virus infection. CDR3 sequence (DNA): TGTGCCAGCAGTAGGATGGGGGGGAACACTGAAGCTTTCTTT. Encoded protein: CASSRMGGNTEAFF.